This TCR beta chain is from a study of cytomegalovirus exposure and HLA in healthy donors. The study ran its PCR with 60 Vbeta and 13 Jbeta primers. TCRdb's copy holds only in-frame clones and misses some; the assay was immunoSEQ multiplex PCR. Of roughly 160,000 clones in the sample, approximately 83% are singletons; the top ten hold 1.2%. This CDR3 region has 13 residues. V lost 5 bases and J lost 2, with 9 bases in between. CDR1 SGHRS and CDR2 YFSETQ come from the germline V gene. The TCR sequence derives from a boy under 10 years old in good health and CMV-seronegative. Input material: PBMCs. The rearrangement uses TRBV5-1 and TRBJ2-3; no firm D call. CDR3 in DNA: TGCGCCAGCAGGTCGGTATTCACAGATACGCAGTATTTT. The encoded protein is CASRSVFTDTQYF.